The 8 T cell receptor beta chains below all came from one sample that was sequenced in a study of PD-L1 blockade in urothelial cancer. Only in-frame clones appear in the TCRdb table, and some are missing; sequencing was by immunoSEQ multiplex PCR. The table lists about 74,000 clones, 80% to 85% of them singletons, with 4.7% in the top ten. This specimen consisted of PBMCs, obtained around atezolizumab (anti-PD-L1) treatment. These receptors originate from a man between 65 and 85 years old with urothelial cancer.

The CDR3 nucleotides read TGTGCCATCAGGCCGGGACAGGACACAGATACGCAGTATTTT. As protein: CAIRPGQDTDTQYF. The rearrangement joins TRBV10-3 to TRBJ2-3; the match to TRBD1 covers 8 bases. V lost 6 bases, J lost 2 bases, and 4 bases stayed unmatched. The CDR3 contains 14 residues. Germline V CDR1 and CDR2: ENHRY, SYGVKD.

The chain has TRBV16 and TRBJ1-1; D is unclear. Per germline, CDR1 KGHSY and CDR2 FQNENV. The V end lost 4 bases, the J end lost 1 base, and 13 bases lay between the germline ends. The CDR3 totals 15 residues. This CDR3 is CASSPAAVSNTEAFF. CDR3 DNA sequence: TGTGCCAGCAGCCCCGCGGCGGTTTCGAACACTGAAGCTTTCTTT. Complete variable domain (other parts from reference TRBV16 and TRBJ1-1): GEEVAQTPKHLVRGEGQKAKLYCAPIKGHSYVFWYQQVLKNEFKFLISFQNENVFDETGMPKERFSAKCLPNSPCSLEIQATKLEDSAVYFCASSPAAVSNTEAFFGQGTRLTVV.

This clone was observed a handful of times. The chain has TRBV6-4 and TRBJ2-7, with 10 nucleotides matching TRBD2. Germline CDR1 and CDR2: MRHNA and SNTAGT. The CDR3 spans 15 residues. The trim removed 7 bases at V and 5 bases at J, leaving 11 bases unmatched. The CDR3 bases are TGTGCCAGCACACGGGCTAGCGGGGGATGGGACGAGCAGTACTTC. It is translated as CASTRASGGWDEQYF.

This clone was picked up a small number of times. The V gene is TRBV27, the J gene TRBJ2-3; possibly TRBD2 for D (7 bases). V was shortened by 6 bases and J by 1 base, with 14 bases between the two germline ends. This CDR3 has 15 residues. CDR1 MNHEY and CDR2 SMNVEV come from the germline V gene (reference sequence). The CDR3 sequence is CASSQGRGGTDTQYF. DNA of the CDR3: TGTGCCAGCAGCCAGGGGAGGGGAGGCACAGATACGCAGTATTTT.

The chain couples TRBV2 to TRBJ2-2; D not resolved. The germline CDR1 and CDR2 sequences are SNHLY and FYNNEI. CDR3 size: 16 residues. The germline V and J ends were trimmed by 2 bases and 7 bases, with 17 bases remaining between them. The CDR3 sequence is CASSERLAVNLGELFF. CDR3 coding DNA: TGTGCCAGCAGTGAAAGGTTAGCAGTGAACCTCGGGGAGCTGTTTTTT.

The genes are TRBV19 and TRBJ1-5; D might be TRBD1 (5 bases). Germline V gene lookup returns CDR1 LNHDA and CDR2 SQIVND (reference sequence). The CDR3 is 15 residues long. Trimming removed 3 bases from V and 2 bases from J, with 11 bases in between. CDR3 DNA sequence: TGTGCCAGTAGTATTTCCAGGGAGGGCAATCAGCCCCAGCATTTT. Translating it yields CASSISREGNQPQHF.

The chain has TRBV9 and TRBJ2-3, with a weak D call TRBD2 (6 bases). V was cut by 6 bases and J by 6 bases, with 20 bases left in between. CDR3 length equals 15 residues. In germline, CDR1 is SGDLS, CDR2 YYNGEE. CDR3: CASTLLPSGVDTQYF. The CDR3 DNA is TGTGCCAGCACCCTGCTCCCATCGGGAGTTGATACGCAGTATTTT.

This sequence joins TRBV21-1 and TRBJ1-5; TRBD1 is the table's D call, not checked against the DNA. TRBV21-1 is reported as a pseudogene. The CDR3 extends over 15 amino acids. As DNA, the CDR3 is TGTGCCAGCAGCCCCGGGACAGGGAGCAATCAGCCCCAGCATTTT. Protein: CASSPGTGSNQPQHF.